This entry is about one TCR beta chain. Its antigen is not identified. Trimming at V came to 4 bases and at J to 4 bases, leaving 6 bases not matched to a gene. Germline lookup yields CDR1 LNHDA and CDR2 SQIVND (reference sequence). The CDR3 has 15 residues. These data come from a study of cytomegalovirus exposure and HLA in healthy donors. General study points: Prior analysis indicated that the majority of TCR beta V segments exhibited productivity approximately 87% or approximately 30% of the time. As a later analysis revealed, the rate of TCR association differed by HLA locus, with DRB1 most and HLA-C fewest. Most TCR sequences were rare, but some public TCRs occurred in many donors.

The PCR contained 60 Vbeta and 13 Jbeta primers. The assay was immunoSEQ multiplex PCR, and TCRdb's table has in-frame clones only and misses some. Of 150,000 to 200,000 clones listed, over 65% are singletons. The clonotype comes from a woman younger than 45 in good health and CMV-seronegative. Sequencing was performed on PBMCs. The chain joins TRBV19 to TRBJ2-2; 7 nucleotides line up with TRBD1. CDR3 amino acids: CASSTRTGSTGELFF. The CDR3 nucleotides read TGTGCCAGTAGTACTCGGACAGGATCCACCGGGGAGCTGTTTTTT.